The clone carrying this TCR beta chain occurred many times. Trimming removed 7 bases from V and 4 bases from J, with 17 bases in between. The CDR3 contains 14 residues. Germline V gene lookup returns CDR1 SNHLY and CDR2 FYNNEI. The entry originates in a study of molecular identifiers for immune sequencing clone quantification. The naive CD8 libraries originated from between about 18,000 and 1,000,000 sorted cells and drew on 10%, 30% or 50% RNA. Sorting was used to obtain naive CD8 T cells (CD8+CD4-CCR7+CD45RA+). Bulk libraries came from a prior protocol with listed TCR primers. One entry per CDR3 protein results from TCRdb running MiXCR on the PCR reads. The sample shows about 65,000 distinct CDR3 sequences, about 17% of them seen only once.

The V and J genes are TRBV2 and TRBJ2-7; D gene uncertain. This TCR came from a human donor in good health. Some libraries in this study had Jurkat cell RNA spiked in. Sequencing used naive CD8+ T cells from blood, with Jurkat cell RNA spiked in. The subset here: FACS-sorted CD8+CD4-CCR7+CD45RA+ naive T cells. The CDR3 DNA sequence: TGTGCCAGCACCCTAAGGGCAGTACCTTACGAGCAGTACTTC. It encodes CASTLRAVPYEQYF.